The clone carrying this T cell receptor beta chain was counted at least ten times. What it recognizes is unknown. This entry belongs to a study of early T cells in non-severe SARS-CoV-2 infection. Individual cDNA molecules were tagged with unique molecular identifiers, the study reported. One entry per CDR3 protein, called by TCRdb with MiXCR from the 5' RACE reads. This sample has 100,000 to 120,000 distinct CDR3 sequences; 10% to 15% occur once, and the top ten carry approximately 3.8%. Study results and caveats: A preference for anti-spike CD8 responses marked VDJdb matching, which missed private and CD4 specificities.

The origin of this receptor is an adult who was a healthcare worker with PCR-confirmed SARS-CoV-2 infection or an uninfected control (not recorded which). This sample comprised whole blood, obtained at baseline.

The CDR3, as DNA: TGTGCCAGCAGCTTAAGGTTGAGGAGCACAGATACGCAGTATTTT. Translating gives CASSLRLRSTDTQYF. The chain is built from TRBV11-1 and TRBJ2-3, with D uncertain. The V end lost 2 bases, the J end lost 0 bases, and 9 bases lay between the germline ends. Germline CDR1 and CDR2: SGHAT and FQDESV (reference sequence). This CDR3 comprises 15 residues.